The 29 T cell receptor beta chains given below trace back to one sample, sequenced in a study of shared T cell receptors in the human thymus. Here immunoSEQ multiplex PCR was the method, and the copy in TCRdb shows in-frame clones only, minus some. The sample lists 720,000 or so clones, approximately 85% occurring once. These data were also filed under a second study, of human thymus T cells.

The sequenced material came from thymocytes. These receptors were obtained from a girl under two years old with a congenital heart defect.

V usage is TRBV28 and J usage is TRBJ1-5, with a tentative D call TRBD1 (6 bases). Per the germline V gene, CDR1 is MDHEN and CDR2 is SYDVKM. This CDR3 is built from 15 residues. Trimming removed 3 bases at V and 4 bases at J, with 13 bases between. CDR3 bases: TGTGCCAGCAGTTTTTTGATCAGGGGAAATCAGCCCCAGCATTTT. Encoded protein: CASSFLIRGNQPQHF. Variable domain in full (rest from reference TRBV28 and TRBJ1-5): DVKVTQSSRYLVKRTGEKVFLECVQDMDHENMFWYRQDPGLGLRLIYFSYDVKMKEKGDIPEGYSVSREKKERFSLILESASTNQTSMYLCASSFLIRGNQPQHFGDGTRLSIL.

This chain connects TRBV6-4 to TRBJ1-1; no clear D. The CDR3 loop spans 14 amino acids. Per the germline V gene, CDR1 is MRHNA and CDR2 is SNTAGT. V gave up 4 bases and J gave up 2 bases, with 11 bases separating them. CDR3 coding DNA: TGTGCCAGCAGTGCGGGGAAAGGAAACACTGAAGCTTTCTTT. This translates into CASSAGKGNTEAFF.

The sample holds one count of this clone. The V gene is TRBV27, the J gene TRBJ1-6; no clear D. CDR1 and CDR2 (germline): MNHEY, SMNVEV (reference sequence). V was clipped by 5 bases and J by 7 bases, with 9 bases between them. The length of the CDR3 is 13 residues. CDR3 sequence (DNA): TGTGCCAGCAGTGCAGGACTGAATTCACCCCTCCACTTT. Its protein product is CASSAGLNSPLHF.

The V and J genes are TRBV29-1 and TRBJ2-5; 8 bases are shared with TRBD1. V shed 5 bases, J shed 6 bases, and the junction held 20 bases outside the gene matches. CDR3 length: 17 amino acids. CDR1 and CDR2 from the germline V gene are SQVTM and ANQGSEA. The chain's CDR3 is CSVNGMVRVQGEQTQYF. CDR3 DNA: TGCAGCGTTAATGGAATGGTGCGGGTACAGGGGGAACAGACCCAGTACTTC.

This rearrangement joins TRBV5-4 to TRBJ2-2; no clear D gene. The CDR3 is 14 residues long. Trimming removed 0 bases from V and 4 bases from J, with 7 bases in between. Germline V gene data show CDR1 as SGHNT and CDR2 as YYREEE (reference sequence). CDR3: CASSLAWSTGELFF. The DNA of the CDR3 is TGTGCCAGCAGCTTGGCCTGGAGCACCGGGGAGCTGTTTTTT.

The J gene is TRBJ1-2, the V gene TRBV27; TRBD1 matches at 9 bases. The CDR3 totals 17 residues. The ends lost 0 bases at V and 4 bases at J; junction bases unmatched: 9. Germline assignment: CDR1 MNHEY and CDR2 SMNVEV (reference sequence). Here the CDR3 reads CASSLSTTGGARYGYTF. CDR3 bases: TGTGCCAGCAGTTTATCTACTACAGGGGGCGCACGCTATGGCTACACCTTC.

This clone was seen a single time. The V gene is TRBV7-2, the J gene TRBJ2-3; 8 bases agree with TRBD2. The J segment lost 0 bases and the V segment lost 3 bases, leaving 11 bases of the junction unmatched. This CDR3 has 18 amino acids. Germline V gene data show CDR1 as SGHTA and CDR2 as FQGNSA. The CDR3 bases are TGTGCCAGCAGCTTGGGAAGCGGGGGTACCTCTAGCACAGATACGCAGTATTTT. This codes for CASSLGSGGTSSTDTQYF.

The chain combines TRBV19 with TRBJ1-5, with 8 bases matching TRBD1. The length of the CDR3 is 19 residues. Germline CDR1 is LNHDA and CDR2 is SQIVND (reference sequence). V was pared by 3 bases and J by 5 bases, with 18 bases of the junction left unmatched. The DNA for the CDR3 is TGTGCCAGTAGTATGACCCCACCCGACAGGGGAGAAGGTCATCAGCCCCAGCATTTT. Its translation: CASSMTPPDRGEGHQPQHF.

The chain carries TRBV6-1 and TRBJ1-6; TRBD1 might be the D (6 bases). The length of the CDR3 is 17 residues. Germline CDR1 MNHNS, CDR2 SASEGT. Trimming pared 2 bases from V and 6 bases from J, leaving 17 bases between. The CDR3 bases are TGTGCCAGCAGTGAACAGGGGCACAAGGTGATTAATTCACCCCTCCACTTT. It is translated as CASSEQGHKVINSPLHF.

The CDR3, as DNA: TGTGCCAGCACCACCTCCCCCGGGGGGTGTCACGAGCAGTACTTC. Protein sequence: CASTTSPGGCHEQYF. The chain couples TRBV5-5 to TRBJ2-7, with TRBD2 identical over 7 bases. V lost 6 bases to trimming and J lost 5 bases; unmatched junction nucleotides: 14. The CDR3 runs to 15 residues. CDR1 is SGHKS, CDR2 YYEKEE, per germline (reference sequence).

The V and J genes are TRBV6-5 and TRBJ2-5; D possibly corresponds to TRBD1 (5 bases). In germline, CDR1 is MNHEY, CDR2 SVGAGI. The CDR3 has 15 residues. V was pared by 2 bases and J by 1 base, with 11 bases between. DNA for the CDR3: TGTGCCAGCAGTTACACCACAGGATTCCAAGAGACCCAGTACTTC. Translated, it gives CASSYTTGFQETQYF.

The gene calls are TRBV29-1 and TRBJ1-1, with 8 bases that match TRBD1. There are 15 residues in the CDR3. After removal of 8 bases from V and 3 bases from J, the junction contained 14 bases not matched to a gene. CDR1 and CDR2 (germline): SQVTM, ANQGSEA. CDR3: CSLEVTGGGDTEAFF. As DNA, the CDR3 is TGCAGCTTGGAAGTAACAGGGGGGGGTGACACTGAAGCTTTCTTT.

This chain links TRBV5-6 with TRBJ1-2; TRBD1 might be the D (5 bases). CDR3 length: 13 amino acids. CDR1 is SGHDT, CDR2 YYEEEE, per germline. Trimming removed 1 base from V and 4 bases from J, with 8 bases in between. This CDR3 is CASSLTGVYGYTF. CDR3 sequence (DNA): TGTGCCAGCAGCTTGACAGGTGTCTATGGCTACACCTTC.

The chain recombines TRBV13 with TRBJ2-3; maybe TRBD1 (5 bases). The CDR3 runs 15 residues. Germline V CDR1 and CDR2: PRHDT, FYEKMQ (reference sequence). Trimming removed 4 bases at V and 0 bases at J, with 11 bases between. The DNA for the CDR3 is TGTGCCAGCAGCTCCCGGACACCTAGCACAGATACGCAGTATTTT. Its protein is CASSSRTPSTDTQYF.

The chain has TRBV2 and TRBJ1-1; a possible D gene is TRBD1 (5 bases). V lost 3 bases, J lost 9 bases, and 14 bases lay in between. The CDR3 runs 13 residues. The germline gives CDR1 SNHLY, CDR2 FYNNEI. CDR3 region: CASSDDSHGQAFF. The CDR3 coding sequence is TGTGCCAGCAGTGATGACAGTCACGGGCAAGCTTTCTTT.

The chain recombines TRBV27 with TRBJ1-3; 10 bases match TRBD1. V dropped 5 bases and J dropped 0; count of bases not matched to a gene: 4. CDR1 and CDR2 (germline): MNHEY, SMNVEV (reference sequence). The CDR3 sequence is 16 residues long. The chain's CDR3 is CASSPWDRGSGNTIYF. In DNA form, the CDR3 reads TGTGCCAGCAGTCCCTGGGACAGGGGCTCTGGAAACACCATATATTTT.

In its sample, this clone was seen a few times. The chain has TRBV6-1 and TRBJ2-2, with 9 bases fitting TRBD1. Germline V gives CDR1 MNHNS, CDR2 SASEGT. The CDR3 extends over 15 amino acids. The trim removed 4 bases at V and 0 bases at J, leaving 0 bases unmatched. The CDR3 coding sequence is TGTGCCAGCAGTGGACAGGGGGCGAACACCGGGGAGCTGTTTTTT. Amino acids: CASSGQGANTGELFF.

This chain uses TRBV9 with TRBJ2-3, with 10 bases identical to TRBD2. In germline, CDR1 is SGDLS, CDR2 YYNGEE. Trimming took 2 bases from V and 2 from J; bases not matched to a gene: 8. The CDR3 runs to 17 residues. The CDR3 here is CASSVPPSGGHTDTQYF. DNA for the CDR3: TGTGCCAGCAGCGTTCCCCCTAGCGGGGGACACACAGATACGCAGTATTTT.

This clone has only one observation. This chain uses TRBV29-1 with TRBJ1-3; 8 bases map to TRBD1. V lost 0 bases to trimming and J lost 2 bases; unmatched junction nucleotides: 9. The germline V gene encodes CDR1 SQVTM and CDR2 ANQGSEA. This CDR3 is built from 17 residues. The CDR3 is CSVEDPRPQGAGNTIYF. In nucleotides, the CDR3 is TGCAGCGTTGAAGATCCCCGGCCACAGGGGGCTGGAAACACCATATATTTT.

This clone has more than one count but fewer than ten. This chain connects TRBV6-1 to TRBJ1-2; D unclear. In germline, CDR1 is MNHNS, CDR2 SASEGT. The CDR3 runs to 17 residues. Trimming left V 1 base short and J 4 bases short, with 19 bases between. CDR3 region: CASSEEFWPRGGYGYTF. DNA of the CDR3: TGTGCCAGCAGTGAAGAGTTTTGGCCTCGAGGTGGCTATGGCTACACCTTC.

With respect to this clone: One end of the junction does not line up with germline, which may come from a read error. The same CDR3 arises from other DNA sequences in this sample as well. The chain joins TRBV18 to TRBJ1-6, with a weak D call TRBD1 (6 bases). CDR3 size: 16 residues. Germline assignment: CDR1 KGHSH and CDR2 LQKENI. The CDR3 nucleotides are TGTGCCAGCTCACCGCTAACAGGGATAGGAAATTCCCCCCTCCACTTT. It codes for CASSPLTGIGNSPLHF.

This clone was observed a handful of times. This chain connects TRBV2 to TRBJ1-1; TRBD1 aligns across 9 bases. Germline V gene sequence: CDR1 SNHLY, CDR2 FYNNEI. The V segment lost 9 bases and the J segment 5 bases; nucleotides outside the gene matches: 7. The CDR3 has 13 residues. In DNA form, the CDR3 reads TGTGCCAGGAGGGGACAGGGATATACTGAAGCTTTCTTT. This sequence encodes CARRGQGYTEAFF.

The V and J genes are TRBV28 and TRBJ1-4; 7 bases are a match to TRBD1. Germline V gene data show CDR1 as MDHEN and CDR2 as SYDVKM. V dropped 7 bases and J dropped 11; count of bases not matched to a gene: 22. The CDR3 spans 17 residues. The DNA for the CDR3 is TGTGCCAGCAATCTGCCCACACAGGGGTCAGGGGGGTTGAAACTGTTTTTT. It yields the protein CASNLPTQGSGGLKLFF.

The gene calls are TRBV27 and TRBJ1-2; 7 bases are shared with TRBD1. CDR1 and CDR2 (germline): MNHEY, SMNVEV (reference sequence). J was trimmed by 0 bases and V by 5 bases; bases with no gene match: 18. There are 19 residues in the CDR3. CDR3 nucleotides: TGTGCCAGCAGTCTCCGCCTCACAGGGGTTGGAGGGGCTAACTATGGCTACACCTTC. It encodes CASSLRLTGVGGANYGYTF.

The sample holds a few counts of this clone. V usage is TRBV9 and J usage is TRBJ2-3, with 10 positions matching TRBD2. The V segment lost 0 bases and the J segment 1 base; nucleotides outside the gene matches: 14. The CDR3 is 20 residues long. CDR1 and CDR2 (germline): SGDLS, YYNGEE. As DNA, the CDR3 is TGTGCCAGCAGCGTAGGGGGGGAACTAGCGGGGTGTGGGGGCACAGATACGCAGTATTTT. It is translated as CASSVGGELAGCGGTDTQYF.

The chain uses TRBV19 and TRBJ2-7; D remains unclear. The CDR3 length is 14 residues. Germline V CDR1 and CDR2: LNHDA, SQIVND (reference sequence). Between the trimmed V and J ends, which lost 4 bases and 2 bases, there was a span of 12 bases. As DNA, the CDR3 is TGTGCCAGTAGTACGAGGAGATCGACCTACGAGCAGTACTTC. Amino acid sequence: CASSTRRSTYEQYF. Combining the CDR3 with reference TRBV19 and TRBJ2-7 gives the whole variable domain DGGITQSPKYLFRKEGQNVTLSCEQNLNHDAMYWYRQDPGQGLRLIYYSQIVNDFQKGDIAEGYSVSREKKESFPLTVTSAQKNPTAFYLCASSTRRSTYEQYFGPGTRLTVT.

The CDR3 DNA reads TGTGCCAGCTCCAGAACAGGGTACAATGAGCAGTTCTTC. This encodes CASSRTGYNEQFF. The rearrangement joins TRBV18 to TRBJ2-1; tentative D call: TRBD1 (6 bases). The CDR3 totals 13 residues. Trimming removed 6 bases at V and 4 bases at J, with 10 bases between. Germline V CDR1 and CDR2: KGHSH, LQKENI.

CDR3 sequence: CASSFSNGGDEQYF. DNA of the CDR3: TGTGCCAGCAGCTTCTCTAACGGGGGGGACGAGCAGTACTTC. J is TRBJ2-7 and V is TRBV7-2; TRBD2 matches at 8 bases. The CDR3 loop spans 14 amino acids. V was pared by 3 bases and J by 5 bases, with 6 bases of the junction left unmatched. In germline, CDR1 is SGHTA, CDR2 FQGNSA.

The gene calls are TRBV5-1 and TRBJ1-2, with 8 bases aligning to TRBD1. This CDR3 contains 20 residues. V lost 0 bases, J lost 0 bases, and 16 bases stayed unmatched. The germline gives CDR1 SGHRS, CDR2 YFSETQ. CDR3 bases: TGCGCCAGCAGCTTGGCCAATAGTTCGGGACAGGAAGTTACTAACTATGGCTACACCTTC. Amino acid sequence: CASSLANSSGQEVTNYGYTF.